The 9 T cell receptor beta chains below all came from one sample that was sequenced in a study of cytomegalovirus exposure and HLA in healthy donors. A multiplex PCR was run with 60 Vbeta primers and 13 Jbeta primers. Sequenced by immunoSEQ multiplex PCR; TCRdb stores in-frame clones only, minus some. There are 110,000 to 150,000 clones in the sample; around 79% occur only once, and approximately 1% lies in the top ten. Material: PBMCs. These TCRs come from a man aged 18 to 29 in good health and CMV-seronegative.

The chain combines TRBV6-5 with TRBJ2-7; 7 bases fit TRBD1. This CDR3 has 15 amino acids. V shed 2 bases and J 0 bases; nucleotides not matched to a gene: 4. Germline CDR1 is MNHEY and CDR2 is SVGAGI. In nucleotides, the CDR3 is TGTGCCAGCAGTTACGAGGGGGCTAACTCCTACGAGCAGTACTTC. It codes for CASSYEGANSYEQYF.

The rearrangement links TRBV10-3 to TRBJ2-5, with D possibly matching TRBD1 (6 bases). The J call could be wrong; TRBJ2-7 is a better fit for the DNA end. Germline assignment: CDR1 ENHRY and CDR2 SYGVKD. This CDR3 is built from 16 residues. For the CDR3, the DNA is TGTGCCATCAGTGAGTCGCAGGGGCAAAGAAGCTACGAGCAGTACTTC. It codes for CAISESQGQRSYEQYF.

This clone was seen once. The V call is TRBV29-1, the J call TRBJ1-3, with unresolved D. This CDR3 spans 14 amino acids. Trimming took 4 bases from V and 4 from J, leaving 14 bases between them. The germline V gene encodes CDR1 SQVTM and CDR2 ANQGSEA. The DNA for the CDR3 is TGCAGCGTTGGTCTGGGCGGAGGCGGAAACACCATATATTTT. Its translation: CSVGLGGGGNTIYF.

The rearrangement uses TRBV7-9 and TRBJ1-4; 10 bases agree with TRBD1. This CDR3 is 16 amino acids long. Germline V gives CDR1 SEHNR, CDR2 FQNEAQ (reference sequence). Trimming at V came to 1 base and at J to 5 bases, leaving 4 bases not matched to a gene. The CDR3 DNA reads TGTGCCAGCAGCTTAGTCGGGACAGGGGAAAATGAAAAACTGTTTTTT. Protein: CASSLVGTGENEKLFF.

A single count supports this clone. The chain has TRBV7-3 and TRBJ2-6, with 8 positions matching TRBD1. V trimming: 0 bases; J trimming: 9 bases; junction bases outside the gene matches: 7. This CDR3 is built from 16 residues. The germline V gene has CDR1 SGHTA and CDR2 FQGTGA. CDR3 sequence: CASSLTAVGTGNVLTF. The CDR3 DNA reads TGTGCCAGCAGCTTAACTGCAGTCGGGACAGGCAACGTCCTGACTTTC.

This rearrangement joins TRBV12-5 to TRBJ1-1, with D unresolved. The V gene's germline CDR1 is LGHNT and CDR2 FRNRAP. V lost 2 bases to trimming and J lost 0 bases, with 19 bases between them. The CDR3 has 18 amino acids. The CDR3 sequence is CASGLLTNPHGVNTEAFF. The CDR3 coding sequence is TGTGCTAGTGGTTTGCTAACCAACCCCCACGGGGTGAACACTGAAGCTTTCTTT.

This sequence joins TRBV19 and TRBJ2-6, with TRBD2 identical over 7 bases. The CDR3 is 17 residues long. CDR1 and CDR2 from the germline V gene are LNHDA and SQIVND (reference sequence). Losses at the gene ends were 10 bases for V and 1 base for J; bases not matched to a gene: 13. The CDR3 spells CATSFWGGGSGANVLTF. CDR3 DNA: TGTGCCACCTCCTTCTGGGGCGGGGGTTCTGGGGCCAACGTCCTGACTTTC.

This clone was seen only once. In DNA form, the CDR3 reads TGTGCCAGCAGCTTAATTCCGGACAGCATGGACTATGGCTACACCTTC. Its protein is CASSLIPDSMDYGYTF. The chain couples TRBV7-9 to TRBJ1-2; TRBD1 is a possible D gene (6 bases). Germline V gene sequence: CDR1 SEHNR, CDR2 FQNEAQ (reference sequence). CDR3 length: 16 amino acids. With 2 bases removed from V and 3 bases from J, the gap between germline ends came to 16 bases.

The chain is built from TRBV29-1 and TRBJ1-2; 8 nucleotides line up with TRBD1. The CDR3 has 12 residues. The ends lost 6 bases at V and 4 bases at J; junction bases unmatched: 4. Germline V lookup: CDR1 SQVTM, CDR2 ANQGSEA. This CDR3 reads CSVPTGVYGYTF. The CDR3 DNA sequence: TGCAGCGTACCGACAGGGGTCTATGGCTACACCTTC. Filled out from reference TRBV29-1 and TRBJ1-2, the complete variable domain reads SAVISQKPSRDICQRGTSLTIQCQVDSQVTMMFWYRQQPGQSLTLIATANQGSEATYESGFVIDKFPISRPNLTFSTLTVSNMSPEDSSIYLCSVPTGVYGYTFGSGTRLTVV.